This TCR beta chain was sequenced during a study of identical twins. Template switching added a universal primer binding site, and final cDNA carried unique molecular identifiers. TCRdb re-called the 5' RACE reads through MiXCR, storing one row per CDR3 protein. The sample includes about 280,000 distinct CDR3 sequences, less than 9% of them seen just once. With 1 base clipped from V and 10 bases from J, the junction kept 5 bases outside the gene matches. The CDR3 is 15 residues long. CDR1 and CDR2 (germline): MGHRA, YSYEKL. The same data also went into a second study, on yellow fever vaccine responses in identical twins.

V and J are TRBV4-1 and TRBJ2-1, with 12 bases fitting TRBD2. The receptor comes from a woman under 30 in good health. Source material: memory (CD45RO+) T cells sorted from blood. CDR3 sequence (DNA): TGCGCCAGCAGCCAAGTTCCTAGCGGGAGGGAAGAGCAGTTCTTC. It codes for CASSQVPSGREEQFF.